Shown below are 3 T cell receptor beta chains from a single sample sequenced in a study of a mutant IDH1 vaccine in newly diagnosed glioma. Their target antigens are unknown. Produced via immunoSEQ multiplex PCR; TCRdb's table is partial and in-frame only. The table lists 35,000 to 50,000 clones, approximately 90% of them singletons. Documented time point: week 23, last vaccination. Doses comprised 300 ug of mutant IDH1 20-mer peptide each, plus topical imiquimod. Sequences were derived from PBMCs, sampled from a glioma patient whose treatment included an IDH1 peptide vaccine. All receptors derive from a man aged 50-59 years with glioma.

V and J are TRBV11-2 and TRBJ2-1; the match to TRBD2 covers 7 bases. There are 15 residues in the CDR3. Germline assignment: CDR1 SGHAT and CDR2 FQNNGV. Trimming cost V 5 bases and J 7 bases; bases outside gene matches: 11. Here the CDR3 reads CASSHGGRVGNEQFF. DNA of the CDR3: TGTGCCAGCAGCCACGGAGGGAGGGTAGGTAATGAGCAGTTCTTC.

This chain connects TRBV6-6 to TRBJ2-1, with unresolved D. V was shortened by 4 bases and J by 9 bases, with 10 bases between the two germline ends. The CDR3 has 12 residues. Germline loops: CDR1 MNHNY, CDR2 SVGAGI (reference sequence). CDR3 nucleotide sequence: TGTGCCAGCAGTTGGGCCCGAGGTGAGCAGTTCTTC. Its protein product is CASSWARGEQFF.

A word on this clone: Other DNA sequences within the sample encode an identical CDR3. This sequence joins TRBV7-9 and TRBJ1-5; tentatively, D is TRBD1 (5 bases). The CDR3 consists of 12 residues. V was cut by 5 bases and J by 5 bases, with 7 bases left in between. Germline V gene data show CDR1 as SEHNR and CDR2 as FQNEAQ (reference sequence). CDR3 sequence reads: CASSDSYQPQHF. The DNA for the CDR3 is TGTGCCAGCAGCGACAGTTATCAGCCCCAGCATTTT.